This record covers a single T cell receptor beta chain. Its target is unknown. The sample originates from a study of shared clonotypes between healthy human individuals. Study-level information: The study used three CD4 naive, three CD4 memory, two CD8 naive and one CD8 memory plate per donor. Study-wide results and caveats: Across a handful of donors, naive CD4 shared 5% to 6%, naive CD8 under 4%, memory CD4 about 2.5%, memory CD8 about 0.4%.

CD4+ cell separation produced CD45RA+ naive and CD45RA-negative memory subsets. The test was conducted at deep level. TCRdb's copy holds only in-frame clones and misses some; the assay was immunoSEQ multiplex PCR. The sample lists about 2.3 million clones; 93% were seen once. This TCR came from a man in his late teens or twenties in good health. Some clones in this sample may be carry-over from other donors' samples. Sequencing input: naive CD4+ T cells from PBMCs. Stated subset: CD45RA+ positively selected.

CDR3: CASTNSYEQYF. The CDR3 nucleotides are TGTGCCAGCACCAACTCCTACGAGCAGTACTTC. V usage is TRBV6-5 and J usage is TRBJ2-7; D is unclear. The ends were cut back, 7 bases at V and 0 bases at J, with 4 bases in the middle. Germline loops: CDR1 MNHEY, CDR2 SVGAGI. The CDR3 is made up of 11 amino acids.